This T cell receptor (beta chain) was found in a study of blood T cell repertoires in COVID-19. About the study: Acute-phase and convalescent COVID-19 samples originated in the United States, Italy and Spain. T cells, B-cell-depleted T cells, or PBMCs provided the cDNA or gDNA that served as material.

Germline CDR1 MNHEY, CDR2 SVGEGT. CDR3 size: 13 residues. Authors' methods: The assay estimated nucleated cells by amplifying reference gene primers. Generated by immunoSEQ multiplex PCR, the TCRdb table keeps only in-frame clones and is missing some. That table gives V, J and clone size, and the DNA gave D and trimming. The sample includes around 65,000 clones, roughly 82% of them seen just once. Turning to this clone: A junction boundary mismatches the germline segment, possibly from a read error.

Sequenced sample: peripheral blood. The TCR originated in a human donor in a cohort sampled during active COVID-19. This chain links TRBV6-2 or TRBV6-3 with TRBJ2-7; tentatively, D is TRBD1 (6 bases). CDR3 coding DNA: TGTGCCAGCAGTTACGATGGTTCCAGGGACACCCACTTC. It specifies CASSYDGSRDTHF.